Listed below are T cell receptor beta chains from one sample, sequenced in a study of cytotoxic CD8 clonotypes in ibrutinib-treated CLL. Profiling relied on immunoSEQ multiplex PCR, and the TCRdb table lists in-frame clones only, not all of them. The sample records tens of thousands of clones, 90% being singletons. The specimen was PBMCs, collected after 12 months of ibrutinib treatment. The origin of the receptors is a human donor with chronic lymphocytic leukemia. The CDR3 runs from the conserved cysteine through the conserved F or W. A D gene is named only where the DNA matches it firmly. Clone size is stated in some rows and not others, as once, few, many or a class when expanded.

CASSYRAGVDTQYF TGTGCCAGCAGCTATCGAGCGGGAGTAGATACGCAGTATTTT . TRBD2 TRBJ2-3 TRBV7-2
CASRNPEGFSLQYF TGTGCCAGCAGGAATCCCGAGGGATTTTCGCTGCAGTACTTC . . TRBJ2-7 TRBV7-2
CASSWQLTGVVDEQYF TGTGCCAGCAGCTGGCAGCTGACAGGGGTGGTCGACGAGCAGTACTTC . TRBD1 TRBJ2-7 TRBV7-2
CASSEGTVRETQYF TGTGCCAGCAGTGAGGGGACAGTAAGGGAGACCCAGTACTTC once TRBD1 TRBJ2-5 TRBV2
CSAVLQTQYF TGCAGTGCTGTGCTTCAGACCCAGTACTTC . . TRBJ2-5 TRBV20-1
CASTTGTGGSYEQYF TGTGCCAGTACTACCGGGACAGGGGGGTCCTACGAGCAGTACTTC . TRBD1 TRBJ2-7 TRBV6-5
CASSFLAGYNEQFF TGTGCCAGCAGTTTCCTAGCGGGATACAATGAGCAGTTCTTC . TRBD2 TRBJ2-1 TRBV27
CASSWSSGANVLTF TGTGCCAGCAGCTGGAGCTCTGGGGCCAACGTCCTGACTTTC . . TRBJ2-6 TRBV2
CASSYSSQTWEKLFF TGTGCCAGCAGTTACTCTTCCCAAACGTGGGAAAAACTGTTTTTT few . TRBJ1-4 TRBV6-5
CASRQGQTVGETQYF TGTGCCAGCAGACAAGGACAGACCGTGGGGGAGACCCAGTACTTC . . TRBJ2-5 TRBV7-3
CSVVPGVGEQYF TGCAGCGTTGTACCAGGGGTGGGGGAGCAGTACTTC . . TRBJ2-7 TRBV29-1
CASSLDMGLEQFF TGCGCCAGCAGCTTGGATATGGGTCTAGAGCAGTTCTTC . . TRBJ2-1 TRBV5-1
CASSEDGGSTYEQYF TGTGCCAGCAGTGAAGATGGCGGGAGTACCTACGAGCAGTACTTC few TRBD2 TRBJ2-7 TRBV6-1
CASSLARANEQYF TGTGCCAGCAGTCTCGCCAGGGCCAACGAGCAGTACTTC . . TRBJ2-7 TRBV7-2
CASSLTPYSGNTIYF TGTGCCAGCAGCTTGACACCTTACTCTGGAAACACCATATATTTT once . TRBJ1-3 TRBV5-8
CASSVVGVGGTDTQYF TGTGCCAGCAGCGTCGTAGGGGTGGGGGGCACAGATACGCAGTATTTT . . TRBJ2-3 TRBV9